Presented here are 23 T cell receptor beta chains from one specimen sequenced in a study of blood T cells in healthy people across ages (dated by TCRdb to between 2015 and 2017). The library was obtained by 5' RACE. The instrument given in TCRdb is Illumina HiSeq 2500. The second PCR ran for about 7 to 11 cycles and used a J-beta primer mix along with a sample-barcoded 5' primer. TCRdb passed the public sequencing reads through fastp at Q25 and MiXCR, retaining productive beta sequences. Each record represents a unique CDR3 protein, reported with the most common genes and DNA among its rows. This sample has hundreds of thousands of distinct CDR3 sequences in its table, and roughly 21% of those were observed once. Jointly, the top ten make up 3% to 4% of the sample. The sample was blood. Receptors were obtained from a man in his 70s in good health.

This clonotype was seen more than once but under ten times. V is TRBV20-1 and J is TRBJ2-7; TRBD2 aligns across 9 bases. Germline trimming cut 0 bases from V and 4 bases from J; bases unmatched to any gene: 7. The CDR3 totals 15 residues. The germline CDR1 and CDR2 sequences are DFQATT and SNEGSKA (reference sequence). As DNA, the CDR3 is TGCAGTGCTAGAGATCGGGCTAGCGGGAAATACGAGCAGTACTTC. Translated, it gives CSARDRASGKYEQYF.

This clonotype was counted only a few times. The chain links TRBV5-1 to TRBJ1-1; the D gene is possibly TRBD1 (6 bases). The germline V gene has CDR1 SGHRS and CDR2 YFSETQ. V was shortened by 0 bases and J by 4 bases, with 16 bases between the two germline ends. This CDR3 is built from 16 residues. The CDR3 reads CASSLGEAGGSTEAFF. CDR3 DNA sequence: TGCGCCAGCAGCTTGGGGGAAGCGGGGGGCAGCACTGAAGCTTTCTTT.

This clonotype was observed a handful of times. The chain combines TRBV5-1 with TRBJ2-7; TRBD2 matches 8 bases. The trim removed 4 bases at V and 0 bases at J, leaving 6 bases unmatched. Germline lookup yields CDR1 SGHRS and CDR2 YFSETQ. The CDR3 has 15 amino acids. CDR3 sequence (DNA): TGCGCCAGCAGCATCTCAGCGGGAGCCTCCTACGAGCAGTACTTC. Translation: CASSISAGASYEQYF.

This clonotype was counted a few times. The CDR3 DNA is TGCAGTGCTAGCCCCTGGGGACAGTACGAGCAGTACTTC. Translating it yields CSASPWGQYEQYF. The chain recombines TRBV20-1 with TRBJ2-7; TRBD1 matches 7 bases. Germline CDR1 is DFQATT and CDR2 is SNEGSKA (reference sequence). The ends lost 3 bases at V and 4 bases at J; junction bases unmatched: 6. The CDR3 has 13 residues.

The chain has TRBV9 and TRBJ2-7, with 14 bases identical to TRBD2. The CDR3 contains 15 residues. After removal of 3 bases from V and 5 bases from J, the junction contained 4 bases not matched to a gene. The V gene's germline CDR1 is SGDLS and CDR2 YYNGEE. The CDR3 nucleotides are TGTGCCAGCAGCGAGGGGGGACTAGCGGGAGACGAGCAGTACTTC. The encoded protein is CASSEGGLAGDEQYF.

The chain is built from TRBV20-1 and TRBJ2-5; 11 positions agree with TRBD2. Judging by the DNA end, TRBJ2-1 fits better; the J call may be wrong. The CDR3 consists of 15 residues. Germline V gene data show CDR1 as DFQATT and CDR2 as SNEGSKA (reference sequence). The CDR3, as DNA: TGCAGTGCTGGACTAGCGGGCAAGTCGGACCTTGGGCAGTTCTTC. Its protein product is CSAGLAGKSDLGQFF.

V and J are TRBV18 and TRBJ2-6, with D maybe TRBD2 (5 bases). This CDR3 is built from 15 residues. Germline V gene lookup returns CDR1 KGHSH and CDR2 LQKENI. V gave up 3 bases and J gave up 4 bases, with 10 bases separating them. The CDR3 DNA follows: TGTGCCAGCTCACCCTTAGCGACCGGGGCCAACGTCCTGACTTTC. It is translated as CASSPLATGANVLTF. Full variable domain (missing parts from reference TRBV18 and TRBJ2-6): NAGVMQNPRHLVRRRGQEARLRCSPMKGHSHVYWYRQLPEEGLKFMVYLQKENIIDESGMPKERFSAEFPKEGPSILRIQQVVRGDSAAYFCASSPLATGANVLTFGAGSRLTVL.

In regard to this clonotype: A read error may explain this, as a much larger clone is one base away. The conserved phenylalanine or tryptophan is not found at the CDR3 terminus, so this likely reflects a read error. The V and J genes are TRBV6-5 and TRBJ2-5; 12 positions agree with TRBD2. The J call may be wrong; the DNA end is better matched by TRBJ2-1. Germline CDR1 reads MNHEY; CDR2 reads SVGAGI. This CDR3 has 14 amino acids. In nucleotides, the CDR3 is TGTGCCAGCAGCCTAGCGGGGGGGCCGAATGAGCAGTTCTCC. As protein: CASSLAGGPNEQFS.

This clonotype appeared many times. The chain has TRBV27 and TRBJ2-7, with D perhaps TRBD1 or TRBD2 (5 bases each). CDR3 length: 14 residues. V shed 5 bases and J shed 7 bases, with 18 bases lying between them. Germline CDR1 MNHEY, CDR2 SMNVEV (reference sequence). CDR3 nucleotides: TGTGCCAGCAGTCATCGGGACCGCCCGTCGGAGCAGTACTTC. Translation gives CASSHRDRPSEQYF.

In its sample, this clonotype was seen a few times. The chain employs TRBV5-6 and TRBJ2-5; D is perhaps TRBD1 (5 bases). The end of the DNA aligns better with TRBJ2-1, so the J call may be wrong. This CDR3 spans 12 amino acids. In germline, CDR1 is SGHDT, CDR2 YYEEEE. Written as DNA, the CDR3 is TGTGCCAGCAGCTTGACTGGGGCTTCACAGTTCTTC. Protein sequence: CASSLTGASQFF.

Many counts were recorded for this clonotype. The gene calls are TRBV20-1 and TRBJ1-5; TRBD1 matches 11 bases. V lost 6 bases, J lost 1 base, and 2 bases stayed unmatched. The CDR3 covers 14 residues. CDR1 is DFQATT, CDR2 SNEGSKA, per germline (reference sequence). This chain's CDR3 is CSAWTGGSNQPQHF. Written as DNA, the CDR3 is TGCAGTGCCTGGACAGGGGGCAGCAATCAGCCCCAGCATTTT.

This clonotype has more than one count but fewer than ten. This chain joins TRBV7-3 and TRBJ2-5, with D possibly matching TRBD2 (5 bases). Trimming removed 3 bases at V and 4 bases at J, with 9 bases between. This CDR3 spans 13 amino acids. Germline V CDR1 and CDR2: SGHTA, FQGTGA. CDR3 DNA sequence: TGTGCCAGCAGCTTCGGGGTATTAGAGACCCAGTACTTC. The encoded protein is CASSFGVLETQYF.

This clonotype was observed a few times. CDR3 residues: CASSLEMGEETQYF. CDR3 sequence (DNA): TGTGCCAGCAGCTTAGAAATGGGGGAAGAGACCCAGTACTTC. V gene TRBV7-2 combines with J gene TRBJ2-5, with D tentatively TRBD1 or TRBD2 (5 bases each). The length of the CDR3 is 14 residues. Germline lookup yields CDR1 SGHTA and CDR2 FQGNSA. Trimming shortened V by 1 base and J by 3 bases, and 9 bases separated the two germline ends. Together with reference TRBV7-2 and TRBJ2-5, the CDR3 gives the full variable domain: GAGVSQSPSNKVTEKGKDVELRCDPISGHTALYWYRQSLGQGLEFLIYFQGNSAPDKSGLPSDRFSAERTGGSVSTLTIQRTQQEDSAVYLCASSLEMGEETQYFGPGTRLLVL.

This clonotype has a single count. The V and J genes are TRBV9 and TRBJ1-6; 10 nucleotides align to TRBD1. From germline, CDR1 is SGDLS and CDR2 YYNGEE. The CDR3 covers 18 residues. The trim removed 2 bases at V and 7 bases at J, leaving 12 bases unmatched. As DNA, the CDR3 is TGTGCCAGCAGCGTCCTCTCCGGGACAGGGGAGGGGAATTCACCCCTCCACTTT. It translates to CASSVLSGTGEGNSPLHF. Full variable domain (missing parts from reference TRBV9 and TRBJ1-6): DSGVTQTPKHLITATGQRVTLRCSPRSGDLSVYWYQQSLDQGLQFLIQYYNGEERAKGNILERFSAQQFPDLHSELNLSSLELGDSALYFCASSVLSGTGEGNSPLHFGNGTRLTVT.

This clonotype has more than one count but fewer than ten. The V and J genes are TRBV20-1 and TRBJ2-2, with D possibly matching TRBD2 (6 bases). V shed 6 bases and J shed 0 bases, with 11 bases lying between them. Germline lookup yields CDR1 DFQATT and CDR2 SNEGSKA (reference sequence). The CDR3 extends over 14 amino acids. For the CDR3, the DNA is TGCAGTGCAGTAGCGGACGCGAACACCGGGGAGCTGTTTTTT. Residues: CSAVADANTGELFF.

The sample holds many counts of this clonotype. CDR3 coding DNA: TGCAGCGTTGCCCCTGGGGGGGCTCAGGGCTACACCTTC. This gives the protein CSVAPGGAQGYTF. The rearrangement joins TRBV29-1 to TRBJ1-2; TRBD1 might be the D (6 bases). V shed 4 bases and J shed 8 bases, with 17 bases lying between them. CDR1 SQVTM and CDR2 ANQGSEA come from the germline V gene. CDR3 size: 13 residues.

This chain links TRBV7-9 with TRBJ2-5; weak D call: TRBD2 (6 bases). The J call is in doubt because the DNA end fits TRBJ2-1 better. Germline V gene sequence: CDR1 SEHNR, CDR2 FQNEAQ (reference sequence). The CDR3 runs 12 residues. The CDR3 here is CASSLEGGTQFF. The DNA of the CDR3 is TGTGCCAGCAGCTTAGAGGGAGGCACGCAGTTCTTC.

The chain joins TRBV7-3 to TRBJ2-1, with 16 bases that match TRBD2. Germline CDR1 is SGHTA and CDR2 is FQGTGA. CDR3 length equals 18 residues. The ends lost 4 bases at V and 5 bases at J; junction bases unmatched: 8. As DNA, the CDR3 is TGTGCCAGCAGCTCACCGGGACTAGCGGGAGGGTCAGACAATGAGCAGTTCTTC. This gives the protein CASSSPGLAGGSDNEQFF. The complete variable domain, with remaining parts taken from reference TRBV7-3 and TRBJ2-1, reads GAGVSQTPSNKVTEKGKYVELRCDPISGHTALYWYRQSLGQGPEFLIYFQGTGAADDSGLPNDRFFAVRPEGSVSTLKIQRTERGDSAVYLCASSSPGLAGGSDNEQFFGPGTRLTVL.

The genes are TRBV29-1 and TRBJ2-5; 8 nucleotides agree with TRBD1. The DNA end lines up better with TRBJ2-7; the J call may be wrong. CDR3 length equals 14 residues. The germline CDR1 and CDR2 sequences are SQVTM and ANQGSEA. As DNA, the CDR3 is TGCAGCGTTGAGGACAGGGAGTGGCCCTACGAGCAGTACTTC. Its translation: CSVEDREWPYEQYF.

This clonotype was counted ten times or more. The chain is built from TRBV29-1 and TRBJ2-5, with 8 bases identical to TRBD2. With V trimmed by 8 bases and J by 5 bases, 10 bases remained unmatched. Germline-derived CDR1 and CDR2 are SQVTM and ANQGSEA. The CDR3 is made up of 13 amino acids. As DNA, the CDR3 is TGCAGCACATTACCGGGAGGGCACGAGACCCAGTACTTC. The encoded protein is CSTLPGGHETQYF. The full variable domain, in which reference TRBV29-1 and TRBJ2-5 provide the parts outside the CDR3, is SAVISQKPSRDICQRGTSLTIQCQVDSQVTMMFWYRQQPGQSLTLIATANQGSEATYESGFVIDKFPISRPNLTFSTLTVSNMSPEDSSIYLCSTLPGGHETQYFGPGTRLLVL.

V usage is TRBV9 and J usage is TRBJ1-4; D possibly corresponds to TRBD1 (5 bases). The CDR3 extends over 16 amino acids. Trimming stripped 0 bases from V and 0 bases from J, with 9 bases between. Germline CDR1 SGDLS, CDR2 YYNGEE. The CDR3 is CASSVAGTTTNEKLFF. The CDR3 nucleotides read TGTGCCAGCAGCGTAGCCGGGACGACAACTAATGAAAAACTGTTTTTT.

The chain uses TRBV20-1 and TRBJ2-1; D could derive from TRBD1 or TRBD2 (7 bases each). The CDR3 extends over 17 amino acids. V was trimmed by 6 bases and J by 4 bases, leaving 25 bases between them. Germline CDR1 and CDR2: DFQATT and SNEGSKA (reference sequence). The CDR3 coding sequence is TGCAGTGCCGCGCGGCCAGGGGGAGGAGCGGGATACAATGAGCAGTTCTTC. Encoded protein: CSAARPGGGAGYNEQFF.

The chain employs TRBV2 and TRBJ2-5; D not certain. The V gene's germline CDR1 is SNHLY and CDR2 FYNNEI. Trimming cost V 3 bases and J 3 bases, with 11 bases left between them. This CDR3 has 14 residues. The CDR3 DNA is TGTGCCAGCAGTGATCCTATGGGGAAAGAGACCCAGTACTTC. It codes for CASSDPMGKETQYF.